Each of the 29 T cell receptor beta chains below was sequenced from the same sample in a study of blood T cell repertoires in COVID-19. Assay used: immunoSEQ multiplex PCR; TCRdb lists only in-frame clones, some missing. The top ten clones hold 4.5% to 5.5% of a sample with over 250,000 clones, 70% to 90% of them seen once. Sequenced material: peripheral blood. All receptors come from a middle-aged man with active or convalescent COVID-19.

This clone was counted once. The J gene is TRBJ1-2, the V gene TRBV28; 10 nucleotides line up with TRBD1. Germline CDR1 reads MDHEN; CDR2 reads SYDVKM. CDR3 size: 14 residues. J gave up 4 bases and V 4 bases, and 3 bases lay outside the gene matches. In DNA, the CDR3 is TGTGCCAGCAGTTCCGGGACAGGGGTCTATGGCTACACCTTC. It encodes CASSSGTGVYGYTF.

CDR3 coding DNA: TGTGCCACCAGTGATTTACCGACAGGGGCCTACAATGAGCAGTTCTTC. Protein: CATSDLPTGAYNEQFF. This sequence joins TRBV24-1 and TRBJ2-1, with 8 bases fitting TRBD1. This CDR3 contains 16 residues. The V gene's germline CDR1 is KGHDR and CDR2 SFDVKD. V shed 1 base and J 2 bases; nucleotides not matched to a gene: 3.

The chain recombines TRBV7-3 with TRBJ2-2; TRBD2 aligns across 7 bases. V lost 4 bases, J lost 4 bases, and 6 bases stayed unmatched. Germline V lookup: CDR1 SGHTA, CDR2 FQGTGA. The CDR3 sequence is 15 residues long. In DNA, the CDR3 is TGTGCCAGCAGCTCCGGACTAGGGACCACCGGGGAGCTGTTTTTT. Protein product: CASSSGLGTTGELFF.

The J gene is TRBJ2-1, the V gene TRBV18; 12 bases line up with TRBD2. The germline V gene encodes CDR1 KGHSH and CDR2 LQKENI. Trimming cost V 3 bases and J 10 bases; bases outside gene matches: 13. The CDR3 spans 17 residues. DNA of the CDR3: TGTGCCAGCTCACCCGCTTTAAAGACTAGCGGGGGAGGGGAGCAGTTCTTC. Residues: CASSPALKTSGGGEQFF.

The rearrangement uses TRBV2 and TRBJ2-3, with D perhaps TRBD2 (5 bases). Trimming took off 6 bases at V and 4 bases at J, with 17 bases between the two ends. The CDR3 has 15 residues. CDR1 is SNHLY and CDR2 is FYNNEI in the germline V gene. The CDR3 coding sequence is TGTGCCAGCAGATCTCCCCTCGCCGGGGCAGATACGCAGTATTTT. Its protein is CASRSPLAGADTQYF. Together with reference TRBV2 and TRBJ2-3, the CDR3 gives the full variable domain: EPEVTQTPSHQVTQMGQEVILRCVPISNHLYFYWYRQILGQKVEFLVSFYNNEISEKSEIFDDQFSVERPDGSNFTLKIRSTKLEDSAMYFCASRSPLAGADTQYFGPGTRLTVL.

This clone was recorded a few times. The rearrangement links TRBV5-1 to TRBJ2-7; 13 bases line up with TRBD2. V was pared by 4 bases and J by 3 bases, with 4 bases of the junction left unmatched. The germline CDR1 and CDR2 sequences are SGHRS and YFSETQ. The length of the CDR3 is 15 residues. CDR3 protein: CASSPGLAGVYEQYF. In DNA, the CDR3 is TGCGCCAGCAGCCCAGGACTAGCGGGAGTCTACGAGCAGTACTTC.

CDR3 DNA sequence: TGCGCCAGCAGCTTTCGAGGGAGAACTGAAGCTTTCTTT. Translation: CASSFRGRTEAFF. The rearrangement uses TRBV5-1 and TRBJ1-1; unclear D gene. The CDR3 spans 13 residues. In germline, CDR1 is SGHRS, CDR2 YFSETQ. V was shortened by 2 bases and J by 5 bases, with 10 bases between the two germline ends.

The chain recombines TRBV5-1 with TRBJ2-7, with TRBD2 matching 8 bases. From germline, CDR1 is SGHRS and CDR2 YFSETQ. There are 16 residues in the CDR3. V was clipped by 0 bases and J by 1 base; unmatched bases: 6. The CDR3 reads CASSLGPGGRSYEQYF. The CDR3 nucleotides are TGCGCCAGCAGCTTGGGTCCGGGGGGGCGATCCTACGAGCAGTACTTC.

The chain links TRBV11-2 to TRBJ2-1; D may be TRBD1 (5 bases). V lost 11 bases and J lost 0, with 17 bases in between. Germline-derived CDR1 and CDR2 are SGHAT and FQNNGV. The CDR3 runs to 15 residues. CDR3 amino acids: CARLSTVSSYNEQFF. CDR3 in DNA: TGTGCCCGATTATCGACAGTGAGCTCCTACAATGAGCAGTTCTTC.

The V gene is TRBV2, the J gene TRBJ2-7, with D unresolved. From germline, CDR1 is SNHLY and CDR2 FYNNEI. CDR3 length: 14 residues. The germline V and J ends were trimmed by 6 bases and 7 bases, with 19 bases remaining between them. The DNA of the CDR3 is TGTGCCAGCAGGCCCCAAGTCCTTACCGGGGAGCAGTACTTC. Translating gives CASRPQVLTGEQYF. Full variable domain (remainder filled in from reference TRBV2 and TRBJ2-7): EPEVTQTPSHQVTQMGQEVILRCVPISNHLYFYWYRQILGQKVEFLVSFYNNEISEKSEIFDDQFSVERPDGSNFTLKIRSTKLEDSAMYFCASRPQVLTGEQYFGPGTRLTVT.

On this clone: Germline is not matched at one junction end, which may reflect a read error. The V gene is TRBV7-3, the J gene TRBJ2-2, with 8 bases matching TRBD2. Germline CDR1 is SGHTA and CDR2 is FQGTGA. The CDR3 covers 17 residues. The CDR3 protein is CASSVTPSGSITGELFF. The CDR3 DNA reads TGTGCCAGCAGCGTAACTCCGAGCGGGAGTATCACCGGGGAGCTGTTTTTT.

CDR3 region: CASSFKLQETQYF. The CDR3 DNA reads as TGTGCCAGCAGTTTTAAGCTGCAAGAGACCCAGTACTTC. The genes are TRBV12-3 or TRBV12-4 and TRBJ2-5; D remains unclear. This CDR3 region has 13 residues. The ends were cut back, 3 bases at V and 2 bases at J, with 7 bases in the middle.

CDR3: CATQPRGSGLYNEQFF. The CDR3, as DNA: TGTGCCACGCAACCACGGGGTAGCGGTTTATACAATGAGCAGTTCTTC. V usage is TRBV24-1 and J usage is TRBJ2-1; TRBD2 might be the D (6 bases). The germline V gene has CDR1 KGHDR and CDR2 SFDVKD. This CDR3 region has 16 residues. The V end was cut by 10 bases, the J end by 4 bases, with 22 bases between.

CDR3 nucleotide sequence: TGTGCCACCAAAGACCCGGGGGTATCCTACAATGAGCAGTTCTTC. This translates into CATKDPGVSYNEQFF. V usage is TRBV5-8 and J usage is TRBJ2-1; D is perhaps TRBD2 (6 bases). The CDR3 runs to 15 residues. Germline V gene lookup returns CDR1 SGHTS and CDR2 YDEGEE. Trimming removed 9 bases at V and 1 base at J, with 17 bases between.

Only one count was recorded for this clone. The J gene is TRBJ2-5, the V gene TRBV7-2; 10 bases agree with TRBD2. The CDR3 is 16 amino acids. Germline CDR1 reads SGHTA; CDR2 reads FQGNSA. V trimming: 5 bases; J trimming: 2 bases; junction bases outside the gene matches: 8. CDR3 protein: CASSRGLAEGQETQYF. The CDR3 DNA is TGTGCCAGCAGCCGCGGACTAGCGGAAGGGCAAGAGACCCAGTACTTC.

This clone has a single count. The chain joins TRBV7-9 to TRBJ1-1; possibly TRBD1 for D (5 bases). Germline CDR1 SEHNR, CDR2 FQNEAQ (reference sequence). The CDR3 totals 13 residues. V lost 1 base to trimming and J lost 8 bases, with 11 bases between them. DNA of the CDR3: TGTGCCAGCAGCTTAGTGGCAGACAGCGAAGCTTTCTTT. This codes for CASSLVADSEAFF.

The chain carries TRBV30 and TRBJ1-2; TRBD1 is a possible D gene (5 bases). The CDR3 has 13 residues. Germline lookup yields CDR1 GTSNPN and CDR2 SVGIG (reference sequence). CDR3 sequence: CAGGGTGNYGYTF. The CDR3 coding sequence is TGTGCTGGTGGAGGGACTGGTAACTATGGCTACACCTTC.

The chain has TRBV9 and TRBJ2-2, with 7 bases that match TRBD1. The V segment lost 4 bases and the J segment 4 bases; nucleotides outside the gene matches: 7. Per germline, CDR1 SGDLS and CDR2 YYNGEE. This CDR3 comprises 15 residues. CDR3 bases: TGTGCCAGCAGCCGTGGGACAGAACTCACCGGGGAGCTGTTTTTT. Translating it yields CASSRGTELTGELFF.

The V call is TRBV4-2, the J call TRBJ2-7, with a possible D match to TRBD1 (6 bases). The CDR3 has 13 residues. Trimming shortened V by 1 base and J by 5 bases, and 9 bases separated the two germline ends. CDR1 and CDR2 from the germline V gene are LGHNA and YNFKEQ. CDR3 in amino acids: CASSQGDTHEQYF. The CDR3 bases are TGTGCCAGCAGCCAAGGGGACACCCACGAGCAGTACTTC.

The chain recombines TRBV28 with TRBJ1-1; a weak D match, TRBD1 (5 bases). V shed 0 bases and J shed 1 base, with 12 bases lying between them. The length of the CDR3 is 16 residues. Germline values: CDR1 MDHEN, CDR2 SYDVKM. The CDR3 coding sequence is TGTGCCAGCAGTTTATGGGGGCGGATAAAGAACACTGAAGCTTTCTTT. Translating gives CASSLWGRIKNTEAFF.

As DNA, the CDR3 is TGTGCCAGCAGTTTCTCCGGGACAGGGGGCTATGGCTACACCTTC. Residues: CASSFSGTGGYGYTF. The chain combines TRBV28 with TRBJ1-2; TRBD1 agrees at 11 bases. Looked up from germline, CDR1 is MDHEN and CDR2 is SYDVKM. Unmatched junction bases numbered 4, after V lost 3 bases and J lost 4 bases. This CDR3 region has 15 residues.

The chain is built from TRBV28 and TRBJ2-5, with D perhaps matching TRBD1 (5 bases). The CDR3 totals 13 residues. V was shortened by 3 bases and J by 5 bases, with 10 bases between the two germline ends. Germline CDR1 is MDHEN and CDR2 is SYDVKM. The CDR3 loop reads CASSFRGRETQYF. DNA of the CDR3: TGTGCCAGCAGTTTTAGGGGTAGGGAGACCCAGTACTTC.

The chain joins TRBV19 to TRBJ1-3, with D possibly matching TRBD1 (5 bases). The length of the CDR3 is 19 residues. The ends were cut back, 0 bases at V and 2 bases at J, with 20 bases in the middle. CDR1 LNHDA and CDR2 SQIVND come from the germline V gene (reference sequence). The CDR3 DNA reads as TGTGCCAGTAGTATAGATCTGGTTCCGGGGGTATTCGCTGGAAACACCATATATTTT. Encoded protein: CASSIDLVPGVFAGNTIYF.

V is TRBV3-1 (or the pseudogene TRBV3-2) and J is TRBJ2-7, with TRBD2 identical over 9 bases. The CDR3 extends over 16 amino acids. Losses at the gene ends were 1 base for V and 7 bases for J; bases not matched to a gene: 11. The germline CDR1 and CDR2 sequences are LGHDT and YNNKEL (reference sequence). The CDR3 spells CASSQGDAGGRGEQYF. The CDR3 DNA reads as TGTGCCAGCAGCCAAGGGGATGCGGGAGGGCGAGGTGAGCAGTACTTC.

This clone showed up just a few times. The sample has other DNA sequences that encode this CDR3 too. The chain employs TRBV12-3 or TRBV12-4 and TRBJ2-7; unclear D gene. V shed 5 bases and J shed 4 bases, with 9 bases lying between them. The length of the CDR3 is 12 residues. The CDR3 DNA follows: TGTGCCAGCAGTCCGTCGGGTTACGAGCAGTACTTC. Translated: CASSPSGYEQYF.

V usage is TRBV7-9 and J usage is TRBJ2-5; 7 nucleotides line up with TRBD1. V dropped 5 bases and J dropped 2; count of bases not matched to a gene: 5. This CDR3 is 14 amino acids long. The germline V gene has CDR1 SEHNR and CDR2 FQNEAQ (reference sequence). CDR3: CASSQRGPQETQYF. CDR3 coding DNA: TGTGCCAGCAGCCAGAGGGGGCCTCAAGAGACCCAGTACTTC.

This rearrangement joins TRBV28 to TRBJ1-2; D gene ambiguous. CDR1 is MDHEN and CDR2 is SYDVKM in the germline V gene. Trimming shortened V by 7 bases and J by 9 bases, and 18 bases separated the two germline ends. This CDR3 is 13 amino acids long. The CDR3 sequence is CASKGRGSGSYTF. The CDR3, as DNA: TGTGCCAGCAAAGGGCGAGGGAGCGGGAGCTACACCTTC.

This chain links TRBV28 with TRBJ1-2; a weak D match, TRBD1 (6 bases). The V and J ends lost 5 bases and 4 bases respectively, with 11 bases between them. Germline CDR1 reads MDHEN; CDR2 reads SYDVKM. The CDR3 has 13 residues. In DNA, the CDR3 is TGTGCCAGCAGTACAGGGATTCTCTATGGCTACACCTTC. This gives the protein CASSTGILYGYTF.

The chain combines TRBV15 with TRBJ2-5, with D possibly TRBD2 on 6 matching bases. Germline V gives CDR1 LNHNV, CDR2 YYDKDF (reference sequence). The CDR3 consists of 17 residues. Trimming took 2 bases from V and 2 from J, leaving 18 bases between them. The CDR3 nucleotides are TGTGCCACCAGCAGATGGGGGACTTCTAAAAAGCAAGAGACCCAGTACTTC. Translation gives CATSRWGTSKKQETQYF.